This T cell receptor (beta chain) was captured by sequencing in a study of beta chain features in type 1 diabetes. Points from the study as a whole: A greater similarity of naive, central memory and Treg TCRB repertoires was seen among patients than among healthy donors. Researchers report that Type 1 diabetes patients had moderately but significantly shorter TCRB CDR3s across all four CD4+ subsets.

As for this clone: Its antigen is still unknown.

Every isolated RNA sample was fully reverse transcribed, so sequencing captured expressed TCRB transcripts. The data were produced by immunoSEQ multiplex PCR, yet TCRdb's version contains in-frame clones alone and is incomplete. In the table there are 300,000 to 450,000 clones, about 12% of which are singletons. Germline loops: CDR1 SNHLY, CDR2 FYNNEI. The V gene end was trimmed by 5 bases and the J gene end by 5 bases; junction bases not matched to a gene: 6. This CDR3 is built from 14 residues. This TCR was sampled from a woman aged 18-35 years with type 1 diabetes. Specimen: naive CD4+ T cells from blood. V usage is TRBV2 and J usage is TRBJ1-5; 7 positions match TRBD1. The CDR3 DNA is TGTGCCAGCAGTCCCGGGACAGTCGATCAGCCCCAGCATTTT. Protein sequence: CASSPGTVDQPQHF.